Listed here are 27 T cell receptor beta chains from one sample, sequenced in a study of blood T cell repertoires in COVID-19. Using immunoSEQ multiplex PCR, the repertoire was profiled, and TCRdb retains in-frame clones only, with some absent. The sample records 150,000 to 200,000 clones, over 70% being singletons. What was sequenced was peripheral blood. Receptors were obtained from a woman aged 40 to 50 with COVID-19, enrolled during active disease.

This clone has only a few counts. CDR3 amino acids: CASSLVSQGSGYTF. DNA of the CDR3: TGTGCCAGCAGCTTAGTATCCCAGGGCTCAGGCTACACCTTC. The V gene is TRBV7-9, the J gene TRBJ1-2; D may be TRBD1 (5 bases). CDR3 length equals 14 residues. The germline V and J ends were trimmed by 1 base and 8 bases, with 14 bases remaining between them. The germline V gene has CDR1 SEHNR and CDR2 FQNEAQ (reference sequence).

The chain uses TRBV6-6 and TRBJ2-7; 7 positions match TRBD1. Per germline, CDR1 MNHNY and CDR2 SVGAGI (reference sequence). The trim removed 4 bases at V and 10 bases at J, leaving 10 bases unmatched. The CDR3 has 13 residues. CDR3 protein: CASSFDRVNVQYF. CDR3 nucleotide sequence: TGTGCCAGCAGTTTCGACAGGGTTAACGTACAGTACTTC.

The gene calls are TRBV5-1 and TRBJ1-4; D not certain. The CDR3 runs to 15 residues. The germline gives CDR1 SGHRS, CDR2 YFSETQ. V lost 4 bases, J lost 2 bases, and 12 bases lay in between. CDR3 in amino acids: CASSGGGLTNEKLFF. CDR3 DNA sequence: TGCGCCAGCAGCGGCGGAGGGCTCACTAATGAAAAACTGTTTTTT.

The chain has TRBV27 and TRBJ1-1; no clear D. In germline, CDR1 is MNHEY, CDR2 SMNVEV (reference sequence). V was shortened by 6 bases and J by 3 bases, with 11 bases between the two germline ends. This CDR3 spans 13 amino acids. CDR3 protein: CASSQETYTEAFF. The CDR3, as DNA: TGTGCCAGCAGCCAAGAGACTTACACTGAAGCTTTCTTT.

This clone was seen only a few times. This chain connects TRBV27 to TRBJ2-7; possible D gene TRBD1, 5 bases. CDR3 length equals 14 residues. Germline loops: CDR1 MNHEY, CDR2 SMNVEV (reference sequence). Trimming removed 3 bases from V and 13 bases from J, with 22 bases in between. The CDR3 nucleotides are TGTGCCAGCAGTTTGGTGGGCTTGGGGCGGCTCCCTTACTTC. Translating gives CASSLVGLGRLPYF.

This clone was recorded only once. The chain is built from TRBV6-6 and TRBJ2-7, with D unresolved. V was trimmed by 0 bases and J by 4 bases, leaving 13 bases between them. CDR3 length: 15 residues. In germline, CDR1 is MNHNY, CDR2 SVGAGI (reference sequence). DNA for the CDR3: TGTGCCAGCAGTTACTCCAGCGATTACGATTACGAGCAGTACTTC. This gives the protein CASSYSSDYDYEQYF.

This clone was observed a handful of times. The chain combines TRBV14 with TRBJ2-1; tentatively, D is TRBD2 (6 bases). V was cut by 4 bases and J by 14 bases, with 15 bases left in between. Germline V gives CDR1 SGHDN, CDR2 FVKESK. The CDR3 has 12 amino acids. CDR3 bases: TGTGCCAGCAGCCGGGGACTTGAGAGGGAGTTCTTC. It translates to CASSRGLEREFF.

The rearrangement uses TRBV9 and TRBJ2-7, with D possibly matching TRBD1 (5 bases). The V end lost 0 bases, the J end lost 2 bases, and 9 bases lay between the germline ends. This CDR3 is 14 amino acids long. Germline CDR1 is SGDLS and CDR2 is YYNGEE. CDR3 sequence (DNA): TGTGCCAGCAGCGTAGGACAGATTACCTACGAGCAGTACTTC. Protein product: CASSVGQITYEQYF.

This chain joins TRBV6-5 and TRBJ2-1; TRBD2 agrees at 9 bases. The CDR3 runs 15 residues. Germline CDR1 reads MNHEY; CDR2 reads SVGAGI. Trimming cost V 4 bases and J 5 bases; bases outside gene matches: 6. In DNA, the CDR3 is TGTGCCAGCAGTTCCCCTAGCGGGACAAACAATGAGCAGTTCTTC. This codes for CASSSPSGTNNEQFF.

The chain couples TRBV5-1 to TRBJ2-3; 7 bases agree with TRBD2. The germline gives CDR1 SGHRS, CDR2 YFSETQ. V lost 2 bases and J lost 0; bases outside the gene matches: 6. The CDR3 is 16 residues long. CDR3 sequence reads: CASSFLASGSTDTQYF. The CDR3 DNA reads TGCGCCAGCAGCTTTCTGGCTAGCGGAAGCACAGATACGCAGTATTTT.

The gene calls are TRBV7-8 and TRBJ2-2, with TRBD2 matching 15 bases. After removal of 5 bases from V and 3 bases from J, the junction contained 7 bases not matched to a gene. CDR3 length equals 18 residues. Germline CDR1 and CDR2: SGHVS and FQNEAQ. This chain's CDR3 is CASSQRTSGRVDTGELFF. DNA for the CDR3: TGTGCCAGCAGCCAACGGACTAGCGGGAGGGTGGACACCGGGGAGCTGTTTTTT.

The V gene is TRBV6-5, the J gene TRBJ2-1; 10 bases map to TRBD1. Germline values: CDR1 MNHEY, CDR2 SVGAGI. The CDR3 sequence is 16 residues long. Trimming cost V 0 bases and J 9 bases; bases outside gene matches: 8. The CDR3 DNA reads TGTGCCAGCAGTTACTCCCGGACAGGGGGTGGCGGTGAGCAGTTCTTC. Translation gives CASSYSRTGGGGEQFF.

The V gene is TRBV7-8, the J gene TRBJ2-1; D uncertain. CDR1 and CDR2 (germline): SGHVS, FQNEAQ. Trimming removed 2 bases from V and 2 bases from J, with 10 bases in between. This CDR3 has 15 residues. In DNA form, the CDR3 reads TGTGCCAGCAGCTTACGGCTAGAGCCCTACAATGAGCAGTTCTTC. It codes for CASSLRLEPYNEQFF.

This clone was counted only a few times. The V call is TRBV12-2, the J call TRBJ2-2; the table's D gene call, TRBD2, was not cross checked with the DNA. TRBV12-2 is reported as a pseudogene. The CDR3 loop spans 12 amino acids. DNA for the CDR3: TGTGCAAGTCGCCCCTTTACCGGGGAGCTGTTTTTT. This encodes CASRPFTGELFF.

The chain recombines TRBV5-1 with TRBJ1-6; 8 bases fit TRBD1. After removal of 4 bases from V and 3 bases from J, the junction contained 3 bases not matched to a gene. This CDR3 has 15 residues. Germline CDR1 reads SGHRS; CDR2 reads YFSETQ. CDR3 loop: CASSGDRGYNSPLHF. The CDR3 nucleotides are TGCGCCAGCAGCGGCGACAGGGGCTATAATTCACCCCTCCACTTT.

CDR3 sequence reads: CASINLRGHYGYTF. CDR3 nucleotides: TGTGCCAGTATCAACCTCCGGGGTCACTATGGCTACACCTTC. The genes are TRBV19 and TRBJ1-2, with D unresolved. The V and J ends lost 7 bases and 3 bases respectively, with 15 bases between them. In germline, CDR1 is LNHDA, CDR2 SQIVND (reference sequence). This CDR3 region has 14 residues.

The J gene is TRBJ1-2, the V gene TRBV19; D possibly corresponds to TRBD1 (5 bases). V shed 6 bases and J shed 2 bases, with 13 bases lying between them. Germline V lookup: CDR1 LNHDA, CDR2 SQIVND (reference sequence). This CDR3 comprises 14 residues. The CDR3 DNA reads as TGTGCCAGTAGAGTACAGCCAGGGAACTATGGCTACACCTTC. Translating gives CASRVQPGNYGYTF. Looking up the rest from reference TRBV19 and TRBJ1-2 gives the full variable domain: DGGITQSPKYLFRKEGQNVTLSCEQNLNHDAMYWYRQDPGQGLRLIYYSQIVNDFQKGDIAEGYSVSREKKESFPLTVTSAQKNPTAFYLCASRVQPGNYGYTFGSGTRLTVV.

The chain combines TRBV29-1 with TRBJ2-2; tentatively, D is TRBD2 (6 bases). The CDR3 contains 14 residues. Germline CDR1 reads SQVTM; CDR2 reads ANQGSEA. The ends were cut back, 4 bases at V and 1 base at J, with 10 bases in the middle. The CDR3 DNA sequence: TGCAGCGTTGGCGGACTAAAGAACACCGGGGAGCTGTTTTTT. Protein sequence: CSVGGLKNTGELFF.

This clone has more than one count but fewer than ten. The J gene is TRBJ2-1, the V gene TRBV6-5; no definite D call. V was shortened by 0 bases and J by 4 bases, with 10 bases between the two germline ends. Germline V gene sequence: CDR1 MNHEY, CDR2 SVGAGI. The CDR3 sequence is 15 residues long. The chain's CDR3 is CASSYSSNAYNEQFF. For the CDR3, the DNA is TGTGCCAGCAGTTACTCGAGTAACGCATACAATGAGCAGTTCTTC.

The chain employs TRBV28 and TRBJ1-2; tentative D call: TRBD1 (6 bases). CDR3 length: 14 amino acids. Per the germline V gene, CDR1 is MDHEN and CDR2 is SYDVKM. V gave up 3 bases and J gave up 5 bases, with 13 bases separating them. CDR3 DNA sequence: TGTGCCAGCAGTTTGACAGGTGGTGTTTATGGCTACACCTTC. Residues: CASSLTGGVYGYTF.

This clone was found many times. The chain is built from TRBV11-2 and TRBJ1-4; D perhaps matches TRBD1 (6 bases). The CDR3 consists of 15 residues. Trimming pared 2 bases from V and 6 bases from J, leaving 13 bases between. CDR1 is SGHAT and CDR2 is FQNNGV in the germline V gene. CDR3 loop: CASSLNSGADEKLFF. CDR3 coding DNA: TGTGCCAGCAGCTTAAATTCAGGGGCTGATGAAAAACTGTTTTTT.

The gene calls are TRBV19 and TRBJ2-7; D is possibly TRBD2 (6 bases). Germline loops: CDR1 LNHDA, CDR2 SQIVND (reference sequence). The CDR3 has 14 amino acids. The V gene lost 5 bases and the J gene lost 4 bases, with 15 bases spanning the gap. The CDR3 DNA is TGTGCCAGTAGTCGATCGGCGGGGCAATACGAGCAGTACTTC. Protein: CASSRSAGQYEQYF.

The genes are TRBV12-3 or TRBV12-4 and TRBJ1-1; D may be TRBD1 (5 bases). The CDR3 has 13 residues. V lost 6 bases to trimming and J lost 4 bases, with 12 bases between them. CDR3: CASSPGGGTEAFF. CDR3 DNA: TGTGCCAGCAGCCCCGGGGGTGGCACTGAAGCTTTCTTT.

Notes on this clone: At one boundary the junction diverges from the germline segment, which might be a read error. This sample includes further DNA sequences coding for the same CDR3. This rearrangement joins TRBV5-4 to TRBJ1-1; D is perhaps TRBD1 (6 bases). Per germline, CDR1 SGHNT and CDR2 YYREEE (reference sequence). This CDR3 has 17 residues. The CDR3: CASSLGPIQGLNTEAFF. The CDR3 DNA is TGTGCCAGCAGCTTGGGGCCTATACAGGGCTTGAATACTGAAGCTTTCTTT.

The chain combines TRBV27 with TRBJ1-1, with a weak D call TRBD1 (6 bases). CDR1 and CDR2 from the germline V gene are MNHEY and SMNVEV (reference sequence). This CDR3 has 14 amino acids. The V gene lost 3 bases and the J gene lost 1 base, with 9 bases spanning the gap. In nucleotides, the CDR3 is TGTGCCAGCAGTTTGGGACAAAGGAACACTGAAGCTTTCTTT. Amino acids: CASSLGQRNTEAFF.

The V and J genes are TRBV5-1 and TRBJ1-5, with 8 bases matching TRBD1. CDR3 length equals 15 residues. The ends lost 4 bases at V and 5 bases at J; junction bases unmatched: 8. Per germline, CDR1 SGHRS and CDR2 YFSETQ. CDR3 coding DNA: TGCGCCAGCAGCGTACGGACAGGGCGGGATCAGCCCCAGCATTTT. It codes for CASSVRTGRDQPQHF.

The chain recombines TRBV7-9 with TRBJ2-1; D is unclear. Trimming removed 2 bases at V and 11 bases at J, with 13 bases between. Germline V CDR1 and CDR2: SEHNR, FQNEAQ (reference sequence). The CDR3 totals 13 residues. The CDR3 spells CASSLLVDRKQFF. CDR3 coding DNA: TGTGCCAGCAGCTTACTGGTAGATCGAAAGCAGTTCTTC. Full variable domain (missing parts from reference TRBV7-9 and TRBJ2-1): DTGVSQNPRHKITKRGQNVTFRCDPISEHNRLYWYRQTLGQGPEFLTYFQNEAQLEKSRLLSDRFSAERPKGSFSTLEIQRTEQGDSAMYLCASSLLVDRKQFFGPGTRLTVL.